This is a list of T cell receptor beta chains from one sample in a study of CD8 T cells in ankylosing spondylitis. TCRdb ran MiXCR on the 5' RACE reads and lists one entry per CDR3 protein. This sample has around 340,000 distinct CDR3 sequences; over 12% occur once, and the top ten carry 1.1%. The sequenced material came from blood, either unsorted or a sorted T cell fraction (not recorded which). The origin of the receptors is a male donor with ankylosing spondylitis or in good health (not recorded which). Each CDR3 is given with its conserved first and last residue. A D gene is named only where the DNA matches it firmly. Size is omitted from some rows. Given values are once, few, many or a class for expanded clones.

TRBJ2-2 TRBD2 TRBV5-1 few CASSSSRGGSNTGELFF TGCGCCAGCAGCTCCTCCCGGGGGGGGAGTAACACCGGGGAGCTGTTTTTT
TRBJ2-2 TRBD2 TRBV5-1 few CASSLRLAGANTGELFF TGCGCCAGCAGCTTGCGTCTAGCGGGTGCGAACACCGGGGAGCTGTTTTTT
TRBJ2-1 - TRBV19 - CASSRPGGGPYNEQFF TGTGCCAGTAGTCGGCCTGGAGGGGGACCCTACAATGAGCAGTTCTTC
TRBJ2-4 - TRBV7-9 once CASSSSTSVLAKNIQYF TGTGCCAGCAGCTCCTCTACCAGCGTGCTAGCCAAAAACATTCAGTACTTC
TRBJ2-1 - TRBV2 few CASSSTGVSNEQFF TGTGCCAGCAGTTCTACGGGGGTGAGCAATGAGCAGTTCTTC
TRBJ1-2 TRBD1 TRBV4-1 many CASSQRQGDGYTF TGCGCCAGCAGCCAACGTCAGGGGGATGGCTACACCTTC
TRBJ1-5 - TRBV3-1 few CASSQSGRNQPQHF TGTGCCAGCAGCCAGTCGGGACGGAATCAGCCCCAGCATTTT
TRBJ2-3 - TRBV30 few CAWSVRGTDTQYF TGTGCCTGGAGTGTAAGGGGCACAGATACGCAGTATTTT
TRBJ1-3 - TRBV6-1 - CASKRDASSGNTIYF TGTGCCAGCAAGCGGGACGCCAGCTCTGGAAACACCATATATTTT
TRBJ1-5 - TRBV7-2 - CASSPTSNQPQHF TGTGCCAGCAGCCCCACTAGCAATCAGCCCCAGCATTTT
TRBJ2-1 TRBD1 TRBV4-1 few CASGQGEAYNEQFF TGCGCCAGCGGCCAGGGGGAAGCCTACAATGAGCAGTTCTTC
TRBJ1-2 - TRBV18 - CASSQSRSNYGYTF TGTGCCAGCTCACAGTCACGCTCTAACTATGGCTACACCTTC
TRBJ2-1 TRBD2 TRBV20-1 few CSAPGGSGSYNEQFF TGCAGTGCTCCCGGTGGTAGCGGGAGCTACAATGAGCAGTTCTTC